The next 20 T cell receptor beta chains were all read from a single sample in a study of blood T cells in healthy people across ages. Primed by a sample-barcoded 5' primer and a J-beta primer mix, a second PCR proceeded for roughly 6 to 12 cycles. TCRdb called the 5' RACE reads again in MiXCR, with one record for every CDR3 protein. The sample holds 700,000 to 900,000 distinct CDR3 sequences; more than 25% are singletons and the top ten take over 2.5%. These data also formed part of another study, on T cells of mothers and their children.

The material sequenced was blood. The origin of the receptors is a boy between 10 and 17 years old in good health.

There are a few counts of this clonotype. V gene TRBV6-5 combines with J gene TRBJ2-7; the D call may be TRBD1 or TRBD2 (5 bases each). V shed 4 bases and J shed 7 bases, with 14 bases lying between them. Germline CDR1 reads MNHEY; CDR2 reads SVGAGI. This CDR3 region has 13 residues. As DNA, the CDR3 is TGTGCCAGCAGTTCGGGGCTGGCTTGGGAGCAGTACTTC. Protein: CASSSGLAWEQYF.

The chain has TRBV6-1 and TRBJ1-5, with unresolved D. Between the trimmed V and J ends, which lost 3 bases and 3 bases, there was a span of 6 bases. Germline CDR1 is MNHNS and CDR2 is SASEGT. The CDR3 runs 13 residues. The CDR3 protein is CASSEVTNQPQHF. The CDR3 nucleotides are TGTGCCAGCAGTGAGGTCACCAATCAGCCCCAGCATTTT.

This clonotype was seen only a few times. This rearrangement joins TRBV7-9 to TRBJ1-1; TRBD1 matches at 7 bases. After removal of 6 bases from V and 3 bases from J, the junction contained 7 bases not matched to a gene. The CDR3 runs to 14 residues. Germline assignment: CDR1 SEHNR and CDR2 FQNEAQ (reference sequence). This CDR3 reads CASRFGQADTEAFF. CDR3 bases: TGTGCCAGCAGGTTCGGACAGGCCGACACTGAAGCTTTCTTT.

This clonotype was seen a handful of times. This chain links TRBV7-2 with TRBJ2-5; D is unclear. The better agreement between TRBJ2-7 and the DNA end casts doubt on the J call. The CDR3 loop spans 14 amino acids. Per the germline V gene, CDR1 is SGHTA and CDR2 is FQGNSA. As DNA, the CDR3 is TGTGCCAGCAGCTTCGTCCAAGGTACCTACGAGCAGTACTTC. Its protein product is CASSFVQGTYEQYF.

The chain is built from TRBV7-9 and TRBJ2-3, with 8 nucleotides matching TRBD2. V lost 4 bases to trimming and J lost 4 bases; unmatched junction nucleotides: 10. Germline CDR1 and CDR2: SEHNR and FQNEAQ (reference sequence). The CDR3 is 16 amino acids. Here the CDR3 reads CASSSSWTSSADTQYF. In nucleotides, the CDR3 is TGTGCCAGCAGCTCTTCCTGGACTAGCTCGGCAGATACGCAGTATTTT.

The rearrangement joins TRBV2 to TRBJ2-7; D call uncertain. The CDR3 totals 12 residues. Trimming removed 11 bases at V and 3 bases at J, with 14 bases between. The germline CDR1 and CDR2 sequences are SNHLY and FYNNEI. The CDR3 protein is CASEIRVYEQYF. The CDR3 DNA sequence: TGTGCCTCCGAGATAAGGGTCTACGAGCAGTACTTC.

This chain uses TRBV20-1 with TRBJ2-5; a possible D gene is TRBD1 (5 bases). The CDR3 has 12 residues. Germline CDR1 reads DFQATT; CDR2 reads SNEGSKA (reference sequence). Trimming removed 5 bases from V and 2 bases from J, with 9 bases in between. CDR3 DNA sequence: TGCAGTGCTTCCAACAGGCAAGAGACCCAGTACTTC. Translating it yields CSASNRQETQYF.

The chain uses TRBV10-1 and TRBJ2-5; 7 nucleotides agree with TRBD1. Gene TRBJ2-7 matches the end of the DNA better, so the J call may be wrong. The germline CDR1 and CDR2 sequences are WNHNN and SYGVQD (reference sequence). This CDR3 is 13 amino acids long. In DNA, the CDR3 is TGCGCCAGCAGCGGTGGGACAGTGTACGAGCAGTACTTC. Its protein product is CASSGGTVYEQYF.

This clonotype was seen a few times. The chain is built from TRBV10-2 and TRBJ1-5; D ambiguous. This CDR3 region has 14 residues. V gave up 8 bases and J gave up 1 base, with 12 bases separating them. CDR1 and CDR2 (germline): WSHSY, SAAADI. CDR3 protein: CASSMGRSNQPQHF. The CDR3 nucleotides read TGCGCCAGCTCGATGGGCAGGAGCAATCAGCCCCAGCATTTT.

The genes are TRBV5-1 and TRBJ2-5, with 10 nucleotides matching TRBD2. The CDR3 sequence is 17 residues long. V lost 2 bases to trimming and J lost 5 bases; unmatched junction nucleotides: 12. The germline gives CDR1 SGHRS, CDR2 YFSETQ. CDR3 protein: CASSLTLAGARGETQYF. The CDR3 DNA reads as TGCGCCAGCAGCTTAACCCTAGCGGGGGCTCGGGGGGAGACCCAGTACTTC.

The CDR3 DNA is TGTGCCAGCAATATGCGCAGGGGGCAATCTAACTATGGCTACACCTTC. It codes for CASNMRRGQSNYGYTF. V usage is TRBV12-3 or TRBV12-4 and J usage is TRBJ1-2, with TRBD1 identical over 8 bases. J lost 0 bases, V lost 7 bases, and 10 bases had no gene match. The CDR3 runs 16 residues.

CDR3 region: CSARTSGGVVTDTQYF. The CDR3 region has the DNA TGCAGTGCAAGGACTAGCGGGGGGGTGGTCACAGATACGCAGTATTTT. V usage is TRBV20-1 and J usage is TRBJ2-3; 15 bases align to TRBD2. The CDR3 length is 16 residues. Germline V gene data show CDR1 as DFQATT and CDR2 as SNEGSKA (reference sequence). The ends lost 6 bases at V and 2 bases at J; junction bases unmatched: 6.

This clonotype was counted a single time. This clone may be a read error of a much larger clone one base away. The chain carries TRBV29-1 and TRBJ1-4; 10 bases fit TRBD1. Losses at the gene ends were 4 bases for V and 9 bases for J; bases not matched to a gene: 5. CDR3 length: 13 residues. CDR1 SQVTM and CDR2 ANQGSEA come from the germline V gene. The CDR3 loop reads CSVVGTGDKKLFF. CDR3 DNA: TGCAGCGTTGTCGGGACAGGGGACAAAAAACTGTTTTTT.

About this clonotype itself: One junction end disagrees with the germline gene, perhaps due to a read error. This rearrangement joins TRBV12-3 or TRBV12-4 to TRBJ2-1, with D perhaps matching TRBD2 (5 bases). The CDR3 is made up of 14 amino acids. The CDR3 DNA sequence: TGTGCCAGCAGTTCGACGCTAGCTCTCATAGAGCGGTTCTTC. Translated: CASSSTLALIERFF.

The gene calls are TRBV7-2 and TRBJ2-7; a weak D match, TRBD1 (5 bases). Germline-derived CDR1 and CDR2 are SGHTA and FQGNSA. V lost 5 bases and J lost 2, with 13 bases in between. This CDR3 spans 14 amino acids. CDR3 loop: CASSPRQRTYEQYF. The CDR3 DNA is TGTGCCAGCAGCCCTCGACAGAGGACCTACGAGCAGTACTTC.

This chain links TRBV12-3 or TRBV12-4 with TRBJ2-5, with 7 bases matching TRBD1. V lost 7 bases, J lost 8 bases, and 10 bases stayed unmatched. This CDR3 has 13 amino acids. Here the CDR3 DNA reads TGTGCCAGCACCCTGGACAGGAAGAGTACCCAGTACTTC. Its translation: CASTLDRKSTQYF.

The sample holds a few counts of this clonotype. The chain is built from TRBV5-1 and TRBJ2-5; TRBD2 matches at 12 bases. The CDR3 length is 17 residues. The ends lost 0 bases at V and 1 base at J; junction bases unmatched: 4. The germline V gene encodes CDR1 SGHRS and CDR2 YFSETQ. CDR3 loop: CASSLGTSGALQETQYF. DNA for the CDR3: TGCGCCAGCAGCTTGGGGACTAGCGGGGCCCTCCAAGAGACCCAGTACTTC.

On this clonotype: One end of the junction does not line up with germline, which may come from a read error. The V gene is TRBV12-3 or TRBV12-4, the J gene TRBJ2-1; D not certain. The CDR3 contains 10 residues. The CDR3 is CANSNNEQFF. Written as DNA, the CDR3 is TGTGCCAACAGTAACAATGAGCAGTTCTTC.

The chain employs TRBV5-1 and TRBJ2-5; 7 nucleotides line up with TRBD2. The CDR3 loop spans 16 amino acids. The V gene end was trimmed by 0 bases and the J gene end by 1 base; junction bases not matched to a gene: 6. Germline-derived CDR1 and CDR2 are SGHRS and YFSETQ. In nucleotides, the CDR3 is TGCGCCAGCAGCTTGGTCAGCGGGGTACTCCAAGAGACCCAGTACTTC. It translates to CASSLVSGVLQETQYF.

The CDR3 DNA is TGTGCCAGCAGCGCCATGGGAGCGGGGAACACAGATACGCAGTATTTT. Translated, it gives CASSAMGAGNTDTQYF. V is TRBV7-3 and J is TRBJ2-3; 7 positions match TRBD2. CDR1 and CDR2 (germline): SGHTA, FQGTGA. V lost 5 bases to trimming and J lost 2 bases; unmatched junction nucleotides: 10. CDR3 length equals 16 residues. The whole variable domain, filled in from reference TRBV7-3 and TRBJ2-3, reads GAGVSQTPSNKVTEKGKYVELRCDPISGHTALYWYRQSLGQGPEFLIYFQGTGAADDSGLPNDRFFAVRPEGSVSTLKIQRTERGDSAVYLCASSAMGAGNTDTQYFGPGTRLTVL.